The clone carrying this T cell receptor beta chain was counted many times. Its cognate antigen is unknown. This record belongs to a study of read filtering for tumor transcriptome and immune sequencing. Study-level background: Mean patient age was approximately 66 years, range about 47 to 85; some 17 male, 14 female. Study-wide results and limits: Roughly 82% of IR-seq clonotypes had a single read, yet these held around 3.5% of reads. The sorted CD138-negative fraction was a mixed bone marrow immune population, not purified T cells.

Germline V lookup: CDR1 MDHEN, CDR2 SYDVKM. V was pared by 10 bases and J by 2 bases, with 20 bases between. The CDR3 has 15 amino acids. Molecular barcoded adaptors covering alpha/delta and beta/gamma chains were used on roughly 400 ng RNA. TCRdb reanalysed the reads using MiXCR and keeps one entry per CDR3 protein. Here the sample spans more than 100,000 distinct CDR3 sequences, 13% being singletons. Sampling of bone marrow took place during active disease in every patient. Material: a population of CD138-negative cells sorted from bone marrow. This chain links TRBV28 with TRBJ2-5; either TRBD1 or TRBD2 may fit D (6 bases each). This clonotype was obtained from a donor at least 40 years old with multiple myeloma. The CDR3 coding sequence is TGTGCCACCTCCCCCCAGGCGGGACAACAAGAGACCCAGTACTTC. Translating gives CATSPQAGQQETQYF.